This TCR beta chain was found in a study of shared clonotypes between healthy human individuals. Remarks on this clone: As yet, its antigen is unknown.

All participating donors were Caucasian adults from Nashville, Tennessee. Study results and caveats: Rarefaction showed that sequencing of sorted subsets was incomplete (despite large depth). Generation probabilities of non-shared clonotypes were lower (relative to those shared by all four donors).

Replicate sorted-subset PCRs were loaded with 150 to 250 ng DNA, 30,000 to 35,000 T cell genomes. Assay used: immunoSEQ multiplex PCR; TCRdb lists only in-frame clones, some missing. Here the sample spans some 2.4 million clones, 80% to 95% being singletons. Input material: naive CD4+ T cells from PBMCs. Described subset: CD45RA+ positively selected. The TCR was taken from a man aged 18-30 years in good health. Some clones in this sample may be carry-over from other donors' samples.

CDR3 sequence reads: CASTLGWPQHF. The CDR3 nucleotides are TGCGCCAGCACTTTAGGGTGGCCCCAGCATTTT. The gene calls are TRBV10-1 and TRBJ1-5; the D is unclear. Germline CDR1 reads WNHNN; CDR2 reads SYGVQD (reference sequence). This CDR3 spans 11 amino acids. V was shortened by 7 bases and J by 9 bases, with 10 bases between the two germline ends.